Included here is one T cell receptor beta chain sequence, with context. The data originate from a study of cytomegalovirus exposure and HLA in healthy donors. The CDR3 totals 11 residues. V was cut by 6 bases and J by 5 bases, with 10 bases left in between. Germline V gene data show CDR1 as DFQATT and CDR2 as SNEGSKA (reference sequence). The method was immunoSEQ multiplex PCR; TCRdb's version includes in-frame clones alone and lacks a portion of them. The sample has under 150,000 clones; around nine tenths are singletons. The V call is TRBV20-1, the J call TRBJ2-5; D is unresolved. This receptor was obtained from a woman under 30 in good health and CMV-seropositive. Specimen: PBMCs. CDR3 in DNA: TGCAGTGCCCATTGGCTCGAGACCCAGTACTTC. Translating gives CSAHWLETQYF.